Presented here are 17 T cell receptor beta chains from one specimen sequenced in a study of OX40 agonist ivuxolimab in advanced cancers. TCRdb's copy holds only in-frame clones and misses some; the assay was immunoSEQ multiplex PCR. The table shows more than 15,000 clones, with around 90% occurring only once. The sample here was CD4+ or CD8+ T cells sorted from blood, taken in a trial of the OX40 agonist ivuxolimab. These receptor sequences come from an adult with an advanced solid tumor such as melanoma, head and neck, liver or kidney cancer.

V gene TRBV7-6 combines with J gene TRBJ1-1; possible D gene TRBD1, 5 bases. V lost 5 bases and J lost 4, with 14 bases in between. Germline V gene data show CDR1 as SGHVS and CDR2 as FNYEAQ. This CDR3 comprises 14 residues. The DNA of the CDR3 is TGTGCCAGCAGCCCAGGGCGGGGACCCACTGAAGCTTTCTTT. Translating gives CASSPGRGPTEAFF. Filled out from reference TRBV7-6 and TRBJ1-1, the complete variable domain reads GAGVSQSPRYKVTKRGQDVALRCDPISGHVSLYWYRQALGQGPEFLTYFNYEAQQDKSGLPNDRFSAERPEGSISTLTIQRTEQRDSAMYRCASSPGRGPTEAFFGQGTRLTVV.

The rearrangement uses TRBV6-5 and TRBJ2-7, with D perhaps assigned TRBD1 or TRBD2 (5 bases each). V shed 9 bases and J shed 5 bases, with 17 bases lying between them. Germline CDR1 and CDR2: MNHEY and SVGAGI. The CDR3 covers 13 residues. As DNA, the CDR3 is TGTGCCAGGCTCGTCGGGGTCAGGGACGAGCAGTACTTC. Residues: CARLVGVRDEQYF.

The rearrangement uses TRBV28 and TRBJ2-1; D gene ambiguous. V lost 4 bases, J lost 5 bases, and 0 bases lay in between. The CDR3 is 10 residues long. Germline V gives CDR1 MDHEN, CDR2 SYDVKM. The CDR3 DNA is TGTGCCAGCAGTTACAATGAGCAGTTCTTC. It specifies CASSYNEQFF.

This rearrangement joins TRBV4-2 to TRBJ1-2; 7 nucleotides align to TRBD1. V trimming: 0 bases; J trimming: 6 bases; junction bases outside the gene matches: 10. CDR3 length equals 16 residues. Germline V gene sequence: CDR1 LGHNA, CDR2 YNFKEQ. The CDR3 region is CASSQEQGSYLDGYTF. As DNA, the CDR3 is TGTGCCAGCAGCCAAGAACAGGGGTCATATCTAGATGGCTACACCTTC.

The chain couples TRBV30 to TRBJ1-5, with D unclear. The CDR3 is made up of 14 amino acids. The V end lost 0 bases, the J end lost 2 bases, and 8 bases lay between the germline ends. Germline V gene lookup returns CDR1 GTSNPN and CDR2 SVGIG (reference sequence). Here the CDR3 reads CAWSVGVGNQPQHF. CDR3 bases: TGTGCCTGGAGTGTCGGAGTTGGCAATCAGCCCCAGCATTTT.

This clone was seen many times. The chain links TRBV30 to TRBJ2-5, with 8 bases matching TRBD1. Germline-derived CDR1 and CDR2 are GTSNPN and SVGIG (reference sequence). This CDR3 has 14 amino acids. V lost 2 bases and J lost 7; bases outside the gene matches: 9. CDR3 in amino acids: CAWSTGDRIGTQYF. Here the CDR3 DNA reads TGTGCCTGGAGTACGGGGGACAGGATAGGGACCCAGTACTTC.

This chain connects TRBV9 to TRBJ2-2; 8 bases are shared with TRBD2. The CDR3 loop spans 18 amino acids. J was trimmed by 1 base and V by 3 bases; bases with no gene match: 11. Germline V gene data show CDR1 as SGDLS and CDR2 as YYNGEE. In DNA, the CDR3 is TGTGCCAGCAGCGGCCCCCCCGGGAGGGCCGGGAACACCGGGGAGCTGTTTTTT. It yields the protein CASSGPPGRAGNTGELFF.

The chain recombines TRBV5-6 with TRBJ2-3; 8 nucleotides agree with TRBD1. CDR3 size: 15 residues. Germline-derived CDR1 and CDR2 are SGHDT and YYEEEE. V shed 1 base, J shed 6 bases, and the junction held 7 bases outside the gene matches. CDR3 sequence: CASSLNGQGLDTQYF. Here the CDR3 DNA reads TGTGCCAGCAGCTTGAATGGACAGGGTTTGGATACGCAGTATTTT.

The rearrangement links TRBV19 to TRBJ2-1; 10 bases are shared with TRBD2. This CDR3 has 15 amino acids. V lost 5 bases and J lost 5; bases outside the gene matches: 6. Germline V CDR1 and CDR2: LNHDA, SQIVND (reference sequence). CDR3 sequence (DNA): TGTGCCAGTAGTGCCCAAGGACTAGCGGACAATGAGCAGTTCTTC. Amino acids: CASSAQGLADNEQFF.

This sequence joins TRBV10-2 and TRBJ2-1; 11 bases map to TRBD2. V gave up 6 bases and J gave up 4 bases; unmatched junction bases: 5. The CDR3 consists of 15 residues. Germline-derived CDR1 and CDR2 are WSHSY and SAAADI. CDR3 sequence: CASRPGTSGYNEQFF. The CDR3 nucleotides read TGCGCCAGCAGGCCCGGGACTAGCGGATACAATGAGCAGTTCTTC.

This chain links TRBV5-5 with TRBJ2-2; D call uncertain. V dropped 1 base and J dropped 6 bases, with 10 bases sitting between them. This CDR3 has 14 amino acids. Per the germline V gene, CDR1 is SGHKS and CDR2 is YYEKEE (reference sequence). CDR3 protein: CASSLSESSGELFF. The CDR3 coding sequence is TGTGCCAGCAGCTTGTCGGAATCCTCCGGGGAGCTGTTTTTT.

J is TRBJ2-3 and V is TRBV27, with 7 bases that match TRBD1. CDR3 size: 17 residues. Germline V gene lookup returns CDR1 MNHEY and CDR2 SMNVEV (reference sequence). After removal of 5 bases from V and 3 bases from J, the junction contained 14 bases not matched to a gene. The CDR3 is CASSQHYLGTATDTQYF. CDR3 nucleotides: TGTGCCAGCAGTCAACACTACCTGGGGACAGCGACAGATACGCAGTATTTT.

This chain uses TRBV6-5 with TRBJ2-7; 9 bases align to TRBD1. Per germline, CDR1 MNHEY and CDR2 SVGAGI. The ends lost 6 bases at V and 4 bases at J; junction bases unmatched: 4. The CDR3 is 13 residues long. Here the CDR3 reads CASSAGTGYEQYF. Here the CDR3 DNA reads TGTGCCAGCAGCGCCGGGACAGGGTACGAGCAGTACTTC.

The chain carries TRBV27 and TRBJ2-7; 8 positions agree with TRBD1. Germline CDR1 is MNHEY and CDR2 is SMNVEV (reference sequence). This CDR3 spans 16 amino acids. V lost 2 bases and J lost 4; bases outside the gene matches: 10. The CDR3 DNA reads TGTGCCAGCAGTTTAGGGCGGACAGGGATGTGGTACGAGCAGTACTTC. This translates into CASSLGRTGMWYEQYF.

This clone was found once. The chain uses TRBV19 and TRBJ2-7, with D perhaps matching TRBD2 (5 bases). Germline values: CDR1 LNHDA, CDR2 SQIVND (reference sequence). With 6 bases removed from V and 1 base from J, the gap between germline ends came to 13 bases. This CDR3 contains 14 residues. In DNA, the CDR3 is TGTGCCAGTAGCCCCTCACTAGGTTCCTACGAGCAGTACTTC. It specifies CASSPSLGSYEQYF.

The count of this clone is one. The chain combines TRBV9 with TRBJ2-3; 13 bases are a match to TRBD2. CDR3 size: 16 residues. Germline V gives CDR1 SGDLS, CDR2 YYNGEE. Losses at the gene ends were 4 bases for V and 7 bases for J; bases not matched to a gene: 9. CDR3 sequence: CASSPGLAGAYHTQYF. As DNA, the CDR3 is TGTGCCAGCAGCCCCGGACTAGCGGGGGCCTACCATACGCAGTATTTT.

This clone was observed once. The gene calls are TRBV15 and TRBJ2-7; TRBD1 matches at 7 bases. This CDR3 spans 13 amino acids. The V segment lost 6 bases and the J segment 3 bases; nucleotides outside the gene matches: 5. In germline, CDR1 is LNHNV, CDR2 YYDKDF (reference sequence). CDR3 in amino acids: CATSPGGGYEQYF. The CDR3 DNA reads as TGTGCCACCAGTCCAGGGGGTGGCTACGAGCAGTACTTC. The whole variable domain, remainder taken from reference TRBV15 and TRBJ2-7, is DAMVIQNPRYQVTQFGKPVTLSCSQTLNHNVMYWYQQKSSQAPKLLFHYYDKDFNNEADTPDNFQSRRPNTSFCFLDIRSPGLGDTAMYLCATSPGGGYEQYFGPGTRLTVT.